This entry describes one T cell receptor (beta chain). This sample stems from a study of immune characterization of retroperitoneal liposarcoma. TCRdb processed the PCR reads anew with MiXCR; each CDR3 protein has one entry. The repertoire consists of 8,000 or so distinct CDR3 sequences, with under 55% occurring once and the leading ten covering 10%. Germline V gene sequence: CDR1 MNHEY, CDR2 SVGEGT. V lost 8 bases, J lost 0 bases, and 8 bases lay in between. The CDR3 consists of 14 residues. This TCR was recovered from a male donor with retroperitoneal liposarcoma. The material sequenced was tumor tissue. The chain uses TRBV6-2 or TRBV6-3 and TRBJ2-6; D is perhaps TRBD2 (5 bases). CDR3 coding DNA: TGTGCCAGCCACCGGGGCTCTGGGGCCAACGTCCTGACTTTC. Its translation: CASHRGSGANVLTF.